One sample yielded the 5 T cell receptor beta chains listed below, sequenced in a study of control samples from healthy donors and cancer patients (dated by TCRdb to 2019 to 2021). Library generation was performed with the immunoSEQ multiplex PCR assay. The table comes from immuneACCESS by way of TCRdb, which keeps in-frame sequences with V and J called. Part of the clones is missing from these tables; in studies checked, under half for an unresolved V gene and the rest for unknown reasons. The sample table records 150,000 to 200,000 clones; 85% to 95% of these occur just once. In total, the top ten clones hold about 1.4% of the sample. The specimen sequenced was blood. The receptor set was obtained from a woman between 18 and 29 years old in good health.

The chain is built from TRBV18 and TRBJ2-1; D possibly uses TRBD1 or TRBD2 (6 bases each). This CDR3 contains 16 residues. Per germline, CDR1 KGHSH and CDR2 LQKENI. The germline V and J ends were trimmed by 5 bases and 4 bases, with 18 bases remaining between them. The CDR3 nucleotides read TGTGCCAGCTCATCAACGACAGGAGGGAGTTACAATGAGCAGTTCTTC. Its translation is CASSSTTGGSYNEQFF.

The chain is built from TRBV25-1 and TRBJ1-2; D call uncertain. The CDR3 extends over 14 amino acids. V lost 3 bases and J lost 0, with 8 bases in between. Germline V gives CDR1 MGHDK, CDR2 SYGVNS. The CDR3 DNA is TGTGCCAGCAGTGAGAAGGGCGCTAACTATGGCTACACCTTC. Protein sequence: CASSEKGANYGYTF.

The sample holds one count of this clone. The chain carries TRBV28 and TRBJ1-1; possibly TRBD1 for D (5 bases). Trimming took 5 bases from V and 2 from J, leaving 21 bases between them. CDR3 size: 17 residues. In germline, CDR1 is MDHEN, CDR2 SYDVKM. CDR3 in amino acids: CASSLRGEWGENTEAFF. In nucleotides, the CDR3 is TGTGCCAGCAGTCTACGAGGGGAGTGGGGGGAAAACACTGAAGCTTTCTTT.

The chain is built from TRBV28 and TRBJ2-7, with 9 bases aligning to TRBD1. This CDR3 has 16 amino acids. V shed 4 bases and J 4 bases; nucleotides not matched to a gene: 11. Per the germline V gene, CDR1 is MDHEN and CDR2 is SYDVKM. The CDR3 reads CASSYSPGQGRYEQYF. As DNA, the CDR3 is TGTGCCAGCAGTTATAGCCCGGGACAGGGCAGGTACGAGCAGTACTTC.

This chain joins TRBV28 and TRBJ2-1; D not certain. Trimming stripped 2 bases from V and 8 bases from J, with 10 bases between. The CDR3 is made up of 13 amino acids. Germline values: CDR1 MDHEN, CDR2 SYDVKM. The chain's CDR3 is CASSLVPVDEQFF. DNA of the CDR3: TGTGCCAGCAGTTTAGTCCCCGTGGATGAGCAGTTCTTC.